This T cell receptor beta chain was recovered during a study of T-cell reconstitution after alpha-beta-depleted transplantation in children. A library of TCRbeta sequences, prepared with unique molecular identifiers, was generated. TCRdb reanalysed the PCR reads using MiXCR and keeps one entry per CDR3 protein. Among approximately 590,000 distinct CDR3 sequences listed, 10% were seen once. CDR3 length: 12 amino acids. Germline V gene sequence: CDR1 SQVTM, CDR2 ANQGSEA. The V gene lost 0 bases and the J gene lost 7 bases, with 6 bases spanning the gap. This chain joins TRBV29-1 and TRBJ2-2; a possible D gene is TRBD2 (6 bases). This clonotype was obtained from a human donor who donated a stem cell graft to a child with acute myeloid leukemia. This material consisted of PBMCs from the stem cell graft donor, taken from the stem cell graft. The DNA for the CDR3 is TGCAGCGTTGAAGAGGAGGGCGGGGAGCTGTTTTTT. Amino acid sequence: CSVEEEGGELFF.